This T cell receptor beta chain came from a study of spatial heterogeneity in lung cancer. Study-level results: At tumor resection, ubiquitous expanded TCRs were detected in blood more often than later.

The time point denotes: blood at routine non-recurrence follow-up after resection. The ends were cut back, 6 bases at V and 7 bases at J, with 25 bases in the middle. CDR1 SQVTM and CDR2 ANQGSEA come from the germline V gene. The CDR3 is 16 residues long. A single record per CDR3 protein comes from TCRdb applying MiXCR to the 5' RACE reads. Among about 18,000 distinct CDR3 sequences listed, about 8.9% were seen once. Details on this clonotype: Antigen unknown.

The clonotype was recovered from a male donor with early-stage non-small cell lung cancer. The chain combines TRBV29-1 with TRBJ2-1; D is possibly TRBD2 (6 bases). The sample in question was PBMCs, obtained at follow-up. The CDR3 spells CSVQPPWAGIANEQFF. The CDR3 DNA is TGCAGCGTCCAACCTCCGTGGGCGGGGATCGCGAATGAGCAGTTCTTC.